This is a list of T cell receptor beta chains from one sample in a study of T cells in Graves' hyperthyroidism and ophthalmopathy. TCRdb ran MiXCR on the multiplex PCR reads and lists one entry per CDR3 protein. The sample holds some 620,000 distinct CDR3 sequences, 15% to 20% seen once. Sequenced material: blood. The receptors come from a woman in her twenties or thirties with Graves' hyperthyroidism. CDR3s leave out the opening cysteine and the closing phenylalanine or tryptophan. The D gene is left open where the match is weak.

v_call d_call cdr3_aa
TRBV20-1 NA GARGLASEQY
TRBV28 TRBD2 ASLKALADTGELF
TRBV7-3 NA ASSLSWVAGYNEQF
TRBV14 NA ASSQPGMNTEAF
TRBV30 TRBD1 AWSVFGTGDTGELF
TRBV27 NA ASSLSKGITGELF
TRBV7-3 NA ASSPPGAGEQF
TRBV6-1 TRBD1 ASSQSISGGDQPQH
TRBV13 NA ASSFLSGVYAKNIQY
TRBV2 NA ASSDDYNEQF
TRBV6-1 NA ASSVMEVDTQY
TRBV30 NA AWSLIQGGEQY
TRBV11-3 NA ASSLGRREGYT
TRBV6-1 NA ASSASGGKYEQY
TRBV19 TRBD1 ASSIVGQFSYEQY
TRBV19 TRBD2 ASSIGGVRDFADTQY
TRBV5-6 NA ASSLIPGTEAF
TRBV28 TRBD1 ASSPPGQGLEQY
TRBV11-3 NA ASSSAGGELF
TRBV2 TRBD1 ASNRGSGSSQPQH
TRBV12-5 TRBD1 ASGLGQGLGEKLF
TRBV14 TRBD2 ASSQLAGVETQY
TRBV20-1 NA SASRSSYEQY
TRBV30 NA AWSVQGRGGQY
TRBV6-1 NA ASSVTQGSNQPQH
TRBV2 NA ASSAQGNYGYT
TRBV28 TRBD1 ASSFADRGRLDEQF
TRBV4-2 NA ASSQEIGSYEQY
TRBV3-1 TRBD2 ASSQAGLAGGEQF
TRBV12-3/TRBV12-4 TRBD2 ASSGDREAYEQY
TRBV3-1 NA ASSEQKYGYT
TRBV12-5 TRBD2 ASRVGRHYNEQF
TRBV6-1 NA ASSVQRRQETQY
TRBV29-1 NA SVDREDTGRAF
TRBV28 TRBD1 ASPDRDSGVAF
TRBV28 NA ASSRTPNTEAF
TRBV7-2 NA ASSLLSTPDFYEQY
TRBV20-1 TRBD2 SASTSGSSYEQY
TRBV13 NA ASSFTQGITLAKNIQY
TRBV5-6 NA ASSLAGQGLGF
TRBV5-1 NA ASRVPGEQY
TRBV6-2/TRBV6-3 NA ASSYGREQY
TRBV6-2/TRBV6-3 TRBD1 ASSLSWTGIYEQY
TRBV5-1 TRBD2 ASSLVLAGAYNEQF
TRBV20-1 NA SATSGYNEQF
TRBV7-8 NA ASSLKIQGPSYEQY
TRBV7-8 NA ASSPAYSNQPQH
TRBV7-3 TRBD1 ASSSASPGTGTGELF
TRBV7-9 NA ASSLRQASSQETQY
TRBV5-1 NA ASQPGRGGGGSGANVLT
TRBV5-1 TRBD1 ASKPDAGGGMEYGYT
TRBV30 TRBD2 AWSKRLAGGRGHPNEQF
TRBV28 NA ASSLVRGTEAF